This T cell receptor (beta chain) was obtained from a study of cytotoxic CD8 clonotypes in ibrutinib-treated CLL. Background on the study: Among the patients, around ten presented as relapsed/refractory and roughly 15 as treatment-naive; roughly 17 showed unmutated IGHV. Points from the study as a whole: Sustained-remission and progressing patients had different sampling times. Clonality at baseline surpassed age-matched healthy donors and tracked circulating CD8+ T-cell counts.

Depth targeted 1 in 200,000 to 1 in 1 million T cells, averaging approximately 10x coverage per clonotype. The table came from immunoSEQ multiplex PCR; TCRdb's copy has only in-frame clones and leaves some out. Among over 250,000 clones listed, more than 70% were seen once. This clone was seen a single time. Its target is not known. The germline gives CDR1 LNHDA, CDR2 SQIVND (reference sequence). The ends were cut back, 3 bases at V and 4 bases at J, with 11 bases in the middle. The CDR3 consists of 14 residues. This receptor was obtained from a human donor with chronic lymphocytic leukemia. V gene TRBV19 combines with J gene TRBJ2-3; tentatively, D is TRBD1 or TRBD2 (5 bases each). Sequenced material: PBMCs, taken at disease progression, from a patient treated with ibrutinib. This CDR3 is CASSIKRGSDTQYF. CDR3 nucleotide sequence: TGTGCCAGTAGTATCAAGAGGGGTTCAGATACGCAGTATTTT.